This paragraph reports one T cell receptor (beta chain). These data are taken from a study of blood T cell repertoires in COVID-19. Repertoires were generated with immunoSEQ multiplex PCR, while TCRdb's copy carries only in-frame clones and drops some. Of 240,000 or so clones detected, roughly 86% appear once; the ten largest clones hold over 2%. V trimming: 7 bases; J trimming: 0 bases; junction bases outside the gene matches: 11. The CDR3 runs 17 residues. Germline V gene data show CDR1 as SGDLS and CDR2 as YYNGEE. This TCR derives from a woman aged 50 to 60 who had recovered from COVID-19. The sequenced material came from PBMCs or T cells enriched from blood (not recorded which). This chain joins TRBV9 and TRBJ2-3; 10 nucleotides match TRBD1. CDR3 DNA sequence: TGTGCCAGCTCCTCTTGGGACAGGGGACCTAGCACAGATACGCAGTATTTT. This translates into CASSSWDRGPSTDTQYF.